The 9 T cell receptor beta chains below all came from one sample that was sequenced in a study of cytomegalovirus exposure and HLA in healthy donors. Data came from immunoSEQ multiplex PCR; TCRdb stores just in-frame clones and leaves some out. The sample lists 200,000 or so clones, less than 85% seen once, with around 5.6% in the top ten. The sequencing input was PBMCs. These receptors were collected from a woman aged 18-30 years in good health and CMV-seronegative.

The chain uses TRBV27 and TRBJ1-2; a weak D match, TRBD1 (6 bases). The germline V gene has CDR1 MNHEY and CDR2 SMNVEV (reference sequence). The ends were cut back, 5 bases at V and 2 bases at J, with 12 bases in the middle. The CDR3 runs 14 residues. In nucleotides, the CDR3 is TGTGCCAGCAGTCCGACAGGAGAAAACTATGGCTACACCTTC. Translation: CASSPTGENYGYTF.

The CDR3 sequence is CAMDSPRTIYGYTF. CDR3 nucleotide sequence: TGTGCCATGGACAGCCCCCGGACTATCTATGGCTACACCTTC. The chain uses TRBV5-4 and TRBJ1-2, with D possibly being TRBD1 (6 bases). Germline V CDR1 and CDR2: SGHNT, YYREEE (reference sequence). The CDR3 is 14 residues long. V lost 9 bases and J 4 bases, leaving 19 bases between the germline ends.

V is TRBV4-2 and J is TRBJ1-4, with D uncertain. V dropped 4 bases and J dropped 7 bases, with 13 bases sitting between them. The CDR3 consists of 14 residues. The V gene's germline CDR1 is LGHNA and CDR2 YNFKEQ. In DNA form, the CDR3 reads TGTGCCAGCAGCCCTTGGGCGGAGGGTGAAAAACTGTTTTTT. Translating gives CASSPWAEGEKLFF.

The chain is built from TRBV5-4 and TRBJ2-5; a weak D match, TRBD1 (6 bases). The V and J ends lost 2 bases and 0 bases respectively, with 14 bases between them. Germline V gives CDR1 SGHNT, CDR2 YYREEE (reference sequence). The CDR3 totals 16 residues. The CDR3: CASSFRGRNNQETQYF. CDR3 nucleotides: TGTGCCAGCAGCTTCAGGGGTCGGAATAACCAAGAGACCCAGTACTTC.

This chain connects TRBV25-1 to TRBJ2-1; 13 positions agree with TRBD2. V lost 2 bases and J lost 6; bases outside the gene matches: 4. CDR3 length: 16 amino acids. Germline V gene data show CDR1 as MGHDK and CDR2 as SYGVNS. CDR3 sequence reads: CASSEGGLAGLNEQFF. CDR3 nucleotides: TGTGCCAGCAGTGAAGGGGGACTAGCGGGACTCAATGAGCAGTTCTTC.

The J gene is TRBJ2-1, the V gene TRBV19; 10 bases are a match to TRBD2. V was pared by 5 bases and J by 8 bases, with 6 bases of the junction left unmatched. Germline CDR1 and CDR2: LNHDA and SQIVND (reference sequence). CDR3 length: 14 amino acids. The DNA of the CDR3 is TGTGCCAGTAGTGGAGCGGGAGGGCCTGATGAGCAGTTCTTC. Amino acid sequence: CASSGAGGPDEQFF. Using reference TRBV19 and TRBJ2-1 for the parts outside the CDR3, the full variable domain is DGGITQSPKYLFRKEGQNVTLSCEQNLNHDAMYWYRQDPGQGLRLIYYSQIVNDFQKGDIAEGYSVSREKKESFPLTVTSAQKNPTAFYLCASSGAGGPDEQFFGPGTRLTVL.

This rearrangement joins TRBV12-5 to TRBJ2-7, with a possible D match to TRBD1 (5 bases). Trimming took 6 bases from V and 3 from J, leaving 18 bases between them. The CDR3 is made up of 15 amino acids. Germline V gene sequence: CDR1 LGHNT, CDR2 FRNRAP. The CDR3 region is CASGRGLTDIYEQYF. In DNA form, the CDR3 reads TGTGCTAGTGGGCGTGGTTTGACAGACATCTACGAGCAGTACTTC.

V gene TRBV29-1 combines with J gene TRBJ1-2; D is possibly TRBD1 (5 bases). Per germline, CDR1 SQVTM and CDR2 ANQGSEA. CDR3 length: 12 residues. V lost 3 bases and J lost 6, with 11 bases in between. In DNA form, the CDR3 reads TGCAGCGTTGACTGGGGGAAGGATGGCTACACCTTC. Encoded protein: CSVDWGKDGYTF.

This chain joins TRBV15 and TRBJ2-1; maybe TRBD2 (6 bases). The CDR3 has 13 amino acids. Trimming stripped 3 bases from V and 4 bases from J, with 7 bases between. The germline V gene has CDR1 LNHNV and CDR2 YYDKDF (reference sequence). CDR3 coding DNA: TGTGCCACCAGCAGGGACTATTACAATGAGCAGTTCTTC. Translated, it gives CATSRDYYNEQFF.